This paragraph covers one T cell receptor (beta chain) sequence. The antigen remains undetermined. Repertoires were generated with immunoSEQ multiplex PCR, while TCRdb's copy carries only in-frame clones and drops some. The sample lists around 100,000 clones; approximately 90% were seen once. The source of the sample is a study of siplizumab effects on memory and regulatory T cells. Findings and caveats of the study: Mappable alloreactive CD4+ clones were on average approximately 70% Treg-derived with siplizumab, around 26% in controls. Of the alloreactive clones, only a minor fraction mapped to unstimulated subsets. Naive T cells were seemingly more diverse than memory cells, and major contributions to the alloresponse seemed to be made by them. Alloreactive sequences traceable to unstimulated CD4+ memory cells were significantly reduced by siplizumab.

Germline CDR1 and CDR2: MGHRA and YSYEKL. The CDR3 spans 15 residues. V was pared by 3 bases and J by 6 bases, with 12 bases between. The sequence derives from a human donor in good health. Sequencing was done on a sample of CD4+ T cells sorted from blood. V gene TRBV4-1 combines with J gene TRBJ1-6; no reliable D call. CDR3: CASSHGHSINSPLHF. CDR3 DNA sequence: TGCGCCAGCAGCCACGGGCACTCCATTAATTCACCCCTCCACTTT.